This T cell receptor beta chain comes out of a study of tumor-infiltrating lymphocytes in primary liver carcinoma. Details on this clonotype: Sequence at one end of the junction differs from germline and may be a read error.

Germline CDR1 is MGHRA and CDR2 is YSYEKL. The CDR3 extends over 14 amino acids. TCR beta cDNA was prepared out of approximately 500 ng total RNA by means of a constant-region primer. Libraries for TCR beta were built through three nested multiplex PCR rounds, which together made up a slightly modified ARM-PCR procedure. Rounds one and two of PCR, each of around 9 cycles, were primed with TRBV1-TRBV30 forward primers and a C-beta reverse primer. One entry per CDR3 protein results from TCRdb running MiXCR on the multiplex PCR reads. The data hold roughly 70,000 distinct CDR3 sequences, with 71% observed a single time. Extraction of RNA together with DNA used about 17-31 mg of unsorted bulk tissue. The patients lived with chronic HBV infection and had not yet received any treatment. Five separate regions of each tumor underwent sampling.

The TCR comes from a man aged 40-49 years with primary liver carcinoma and hepatitis B virus infection. Sequencing was done on a sample of liver tumor tissue from sampling region 4. Subset indicated: tumor region T4, right-lateral pole. The chain is built from TRBV4-1 and TRBJ1-2; 8 nucleotides match TRBD1. The CDR3 protein is CASSQGDRIYGYTF. The CDR3 DNA is TGCGCCAGCAGCCAGGGGGACAGGATCTATGGCTACACATTC.